The entry below describes one T cell receptor beta chain. As yet, its antigen is unknown. Produced via immunoSEQ multiplex PCR; TCRdb's table is partial and in-frame only. The sample lists about 110,000 clones, roughly four fifths seen once, with roughly 9.5% in the top ten. The entry originates in a study of T cell responses to AZD1222 COVID-19 vaccine. Study details: Investigators merged groups given second doses at roughly 4 or roughly 12 weeks. Study results and caveats: Regions left unmutated in variants are reportedly the target of nearly half of spike-specific TCRs. Seropositive status at baseline applied to only five to seven AZD1222 recipients.

The CDR3 length is 15 residues. V lost 4 bases, J lost 5 bases, and 7 bases stayed unmatched. CDR1 is MGHRA, CDR2 YSYEKL, per germline. The chain links TRBV4-1 to TRBJ1-1; the match to TRBD1 covers 10 bases. The TCR originated in an adult in good health. The sample was peripheral blood, taken on day 0 of AZD1222 vaccination. CDR3 nucleotides: TGCGCCAGCAGCCCAGAGGACAGGGGGAGGACTGAAGCTTTCTTT. It specifies CASSPEDRGRTEAFF.